Below, 21 T cell receptor beta chains from the same sample are listed, as sequenced in a study of graft-versus-host responses after intestinal transplantation. The protocol was immunoSEQ multiplex PCR, while the TCRdb copy is restricted to in-frame clones and leaves out a portion. The sample lists fewer than 85,000 clones, roughly 90% occurring once. Their specific antigens are unknown. This material consisted of unstimulated CD8+ T cells sorted from spleen or lymph node cells, taken before intestinal transplant. The receptors originated from a human donor who received an intestinal transplant.

The chain carries TRBV4-1 and TRBJ2-3; D not certain. In germline, CDR1 is MGHRA, CDR2 YSYEKL. The V gene lost 1 base and the J gene lost 3 bases, with 5 bases spanning the gap. CDR3 length equals 13 residues. The CDR3 loop is CASSQVQTDTQYF. CDR3 coding DNA: TGCGCCAGCAGCCAAGTCCAGACAGATACGCAGTATTTT.

Written as DNA, the CDR3 is TGCGCCAGCAGCTCCCTACAGGGTAGGAATTCACCCCTCCACTTT. Translated: CASSSLQGRNSPLHF. The V gene is TRBV5-1, the J gene TRBJ1-6, with a tentative D call TRBD1 (6 bases). The CDR3 runs 15 residues. Germline loops: CDR1 SGHRS, CDR2 YFSETQ. V was cut by 3 bases and J by 7 bases, with 14 bases left in between.

J is TRBJ2-7 and V is TRBV5-4; D is uncertain. CDR1 is SGHNT and CDR2 is YYREEE in the germline V gene (reference sequence). The CDR3 extends over 12 amino acids. Trimming took 4 bases from V and 0 from J, leaving 5 bases between them. The CDR3, as DNA: TGTGCCAGCAGCCCTCGCTCCTACGAGCAGTACTTC. Translated: CASSPRSYEQYF.

This sequence joins TRBV27 and TRBJ2-2, with no clear D. The CDR3 has 12 residues. Looked up from germline, CDR1 is MNHEY and CDR2 is SMNVEV (reference sequence). V dropped 5 bases and J dropped 7 bases, with 8 bases sitting between them. CDR3 in DNA: TGTGCCAGCAGTGTCCCGGGCGGGGAGCTGTTTTTT. Residues: CASSVPGGELFF.

The chain is built from TRBV9 and TRBJ1-2; 8 nucleotides line up with TRBD1. The CDR3 covers 18 residues. The germline gives CDR1 SGDLS, CDR2 YYNGEE. V trimming: 4 bases; J trimming: 4 bases; junction bases outside the gene matches: 18. DNA of the CDR3: TGTGCCAGCAGCCCCAGCCTGGGGTGGGGACAGGCGTTCTATGGCTACACCTTC. Residues: CASSPSLGWGQAFYGYTF.

The rearrangement uses TRBV9 and TRBJ2-1; D is possibly TRBD2 (7 bases). CDR3 size: 16 residues. Germline V gene data show CDR1 as SGDLS and CDR2 as YYNGEE. V was pared by 4 bases and J by 2 bases, with 16 bases between. CDR3 nucleotides: TGTGCCAGCAGCCCTTCCCCCGGGGGGCCCTACAATGAGCAGTTCTTC. Translated: CASSPSPGGPYNEQFF. Based on the CDR3 plus reference TRBV9 and TRBJ2-1, the full variable domain is DSGVTQTPKHLITATGQRVTLRCSPRSGDLSVYWYQQSLDQGLQFLIQYYNGEERAKGNILERFSAQQFPDLHSELNLSSLELGDSALYFCASSPSPGGPYNEQFFGPGTRLTVL.

The chain recombines TRBV7-9 with TRBJ2-2; TRBD1 might be the D (5 bases). Trimming stripped 6 bases from V and 1 base from J, with 6 bases between. The germline V gene encodes CDR1 SEHNR and CDR2 FQNEAQ (reference sequence). There are 13 residues in the CDR3. The CDR3 protein is CASRGQNTGELFF. CDR3 nucleotide sequence: TGTGCCAGCAGAGGACAGAACACCGGGGAGCTGTTTTTT.

J is TRBJ1-1 and V is TRBV23-1, with D perhaps matching TRBD1 (5 bases). TRBV23-1 is an open reading frame, and its role is uncertain. Trimming removed 0 bases from V and 1 base from J, with 15 bases in between. The CDR3 runs to 17 residues. CDR3 bases: TGCGCCAGCAGTCAATCCGAGGCTGAAGGGGAGAACACTGAAGCTTTCTTT. Translated, it gives CASSQSEAEGENTEAFF.

The V and J genes are TRBV5-6 and TRBJ1-2; D possibly corresponds to TRBD1 (5 bases). The CDR3 length is 15 residues. The V end lost 1 base, the J end lost 0 bases, and 10 bases lay between the germline ends. Per the germline V gene, CDR1 is SGHDT and CDR2 is YYEEEE. The CDR3 protein is CASSLTGNPNYGYTF. The CDR3 bases are TGTGCCAGCAGCTTGACAGGAAACCCTAACTATGGCTACACCTTC.

This clone was recorded once. This chain uses TRBV15 with TRBJ2-5; 7 positions match TRBD2. Germline CDR1 and CDR2: LNHNV and YYDKDF (reference sequence). The V and J ends lost 1 base and 4 bases, in that order; junction bases with no gene match: 3. The CDR3 runs to 14 residues. CDR3: CATSRVPGGETQYF. For the CDR3, the DNA is TGTGCCACCAGCAGAGTTCCGGGAGGAGAGACCCAGTACTTC.

The J gene is TRBJ2-7, the V gene TRBV7-6, with TRBD2 matching over 9 bases. CDR1 and CDR2 from the germline V gene are SGHVS and FNYEAQ. V shed 4 bases, J shed 4 bases, and the junction held 14 bases outside the gene matches. This CDR3 comprises 17 residues. CDR3: CASSSTPPAGGDYEQYF. CDR3 DNA sequence: TGTGCCAGCAGCTCCACTCCTCCCGCGGGAGGGGATTACGAGCAGTACTTC.

On this clone itself: The junction and the germline gene differ at one end; a read error may be behind it. The J gene is TRBJ2-7, the V gene TRBV9, with 8 bases lining up with TRBD1. Germline CDR1 is SGDLS and CDR2 is YYNGEE. This CDR3 contains 13 residues. CDR3: CASSVDATGAFSF. CDR3 in DNA: TGTGCCAGCAGCGTGGACGCGACAGGGGCCTTTAGCTTC.

The chain employs TRBV5-1 and TRBJ2-1; 11 positions match TRBD2. V lost 4 bases, J lost 3 bases, and 12 bases stayed unmatched. The CDR3 runs 18 residues. Germline V gene sequence: CDR1 SGHRS, CDR2 YFSETQ. The CDR3 nucleotides read TGCGCCAGCAGCCCCCTTTTAGCGGGGGGGAACCACTACAATGAGCAGTTCTTC. Protein product: CASSPLLAGGNHYNEQFF.

This rearrangement joins TRBV29-1 to TRBJ2-7; TRBD2 aligns across 9 bases. CDR3 length equals 13 residues. Germline loops: CDR1 SQVTM, CDR2 ANQGSEA. V lost 7 bases, J lost 3 bases, and 7 bases stayed unmatched. The CDR3 DNA sequence: TGCAGCGCTATTAGCGGGAGTAACTACGAGCAGTACTTC. Protein: CSAISGSNYEQYF.

The CDR3 sequence: CASSVARGGSTDTQYF. CDR3 coding DNA: TGTGCCAGCAGCGTAGCTCGTGGGGGGAGCACAGATACGCAGTATTTT. This chain connects TRBV9 to TRBJ2-3; possibly TRBD2 for D (6 bases). The germline V gene encodes CDR1 SGDLS and CDR2 YYNGEE. Trimming cost V 0 bases and J 0 bases, with 11 bases left between them. The CDR3 runs 16 residues. The full variable domain, completed using reference TRBV9 and TRBJ2-3, is DSGVTQTPKHLITATGQRVTLRCSPRSGDLSVYWYQQSLDQGLQFLIQYYNGEERAKGNILERFSAQQFPDLHSELNLSSLELGDSALYFCASSVARGGSTDTQYFGPGTRLTVL.

This chain connects TRBV12-5 to TRBJ1-5; TRBD1 is a possible D gene (6 bases). The V gene lost 5 bases and the J gene lost 5 bases, with 10 bases spanning the gap. The germline gives CDR1 LGHNT, CDR2 FRNRAP. CDR3 length equals 13 residues. The CDR3 spells CASGGDIDQPQHF. The DNA of the CDR3 is TGTGCTAGTGGTGGGGACATCGATCAGCCCCAGCATTTT.

The rearrangement uses TRBV6-4 and TRBJ1-1, with 8 positions matching TRBD1. The trim removed 4 bases at V and 8 bases at J, leaving 3 bases unmatched. Germline assignment: CDR1 MRHNA and CDR2 SNTAGT. The CDR3 extends over 12 amino acids. The CDR3 DNA reads TGTGCCAGCAGTGCCGGACAGGGCGAAGCTTTCTTT. This codes for CASSAGQGEAFF.

The CDR3 reads CATSGRAKGIQPQHF. In nucleotides, the CDR3 is TGTGCCACCAGCGGCCGGGCCAAGGGGATTCAGCCCCAGCATTTT. This chain links TRBV15 with TRBJ1-5, with D maybe TRBD1 (5 bases). The CDR3 totals 15 residues. Germline CDR1 LNHNV, CDR2 YYDKDF (reference sequence). V was cut by 5 bases and J by 6 bases, with 17 bases left in between. Filled out from reference TRBV15 and TRBJ1-5, the complete variable domain reads DAMVIQNPRYQVTQFGKPVTLSCSQTLNHNVMYWYQQKSSQAPKLLFHYYDKDFNNEADTPDNFQSRRPNTSFCFLDIRSPGLGDTAMYLCATSGRAKGIQPQHFGDGTRLSIL.

The chain combines TRBV4-2 with TRBJ1-1; possibly TRBD1 for D (5 bases). The germline V gene has CDR1 LGHNA and CDR2 YNFKEQ. V was trimmed by 0 bases and J by 5 bases, leaving 16 bases between them. CDR3 length: 16 residues. This CDR3 reads CASSQDWDGGGTEAFF. Written as DNA, the CDR3 is TGTGCCAGCAGCCAAGATTGGGACGGGGGAGGGACTGAAGCTTTCTTT.

The chain couples TRBV7-2 to TRBJ2-7; D is perhaps TRBD2 (5 bases). This CDR3 contains 14 residues. The germline V and J ends were trimmed by 1 base and 0 bases, with 7 bases remaining between them. Germline V gene data show CDR1 as SGHTA and CDR2 as FQGNSA. CDR3 sequence reads: CASSLGAVSYEQYF. The DNA of the CDR3 is TGTGCCAGCAGCTTAGGAGCGGTCTCCTACGAGCAGTACTTC.

J is TRBJ2-1 and V is TRBV4-2; D possibly corresponds to TRBD1 (6 bases). Germline lookup yields CDR1 LGHNA and CDR2 YNFKEQ. V was trimmed by 4 bases and J by 0 bases, leaving 16 bases between them. There are 17 residues in the CDR3. DNA of the CDR3: TGTGCCAGCAGCCGAACCCGACAGGTCAGCTCCTACAATGAGCAGTTCTTC. It yields the protein CASSRTRQVSSYNEQFF.